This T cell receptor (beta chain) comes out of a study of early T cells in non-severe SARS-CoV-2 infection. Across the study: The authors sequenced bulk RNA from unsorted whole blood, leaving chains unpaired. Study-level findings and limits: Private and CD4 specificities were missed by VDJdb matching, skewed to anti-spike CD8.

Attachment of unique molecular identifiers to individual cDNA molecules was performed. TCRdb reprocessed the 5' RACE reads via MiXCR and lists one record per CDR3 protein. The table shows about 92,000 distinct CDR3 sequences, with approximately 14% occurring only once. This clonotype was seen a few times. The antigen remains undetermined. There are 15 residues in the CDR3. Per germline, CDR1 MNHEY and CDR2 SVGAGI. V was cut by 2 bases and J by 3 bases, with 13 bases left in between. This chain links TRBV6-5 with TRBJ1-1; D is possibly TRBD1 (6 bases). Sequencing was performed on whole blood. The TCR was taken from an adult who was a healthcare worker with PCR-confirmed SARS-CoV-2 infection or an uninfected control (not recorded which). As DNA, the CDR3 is TGTGCCAGCAGTTACGGGGGGCTTCGGTACACTGAAGCTTTCTTT. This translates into CASSYGGLRYTEAFF.